Following are 29 T cell receptor beta chains from one sample sequenced in a study of T cell responses to AZD1222 COVID-19 vaccine. This table comes from immunoSEQ multiplex PCR, and its TCRdb copy is limited to in-frame clones, with some not included. The sample holds 130,000 or so clones, 80% to 95% seen once. Sequencing was performed on peripheral blood, taken on day 0 of AZD1222 vaccination. Receptors were obtained from an adult in good health.

The chain carries TRBV10-3 and TRBJ2-6, with D unresolved. The V and J ends lost 2 bases and 0 bases respectively, with 5 bases between them. Per germline, CDR1 ENHRY and CDR2 SYGVKD. The CDR3 has 15 amino acids. The CDR3 is CAISEDNSGANVLTF. CDR3 nucleotide sequence: TGTGCCATCAGTGAGGACAACTCTGGGGCCAACGTCCTGACTTTC.

This chain connects TRBV28 to TRBJ1-6; 10 bases fit TRBD1. Germline CDR1 is MDHEN and CDR2 is SYDVKM. The CDR3 has 15 residues. V shed 5 bases and J 8 bases; nucleotides not matched to a gene: 6. In DNA form, the CDR3 reads TGTGCCAGCAGTCCCAGGGACAGGGGAGATTCACCCCTCCACTTT. This translates into CASSPRDRGDSPLHF.

This clone was detected once. In nucleotides, the CDR3 is TGTGCCACCAGTGGTCCGACAGCTTACGGCGGGGAGCTGTTTTTT. Translation gives CATSGPTAYGGELFF. V and J are TRBV24-1 and TRBJ2-2, with a weak D call TRBD1 (5 bases). The CDR3 is 15 amino acids. Germline assignment: CDR1 KGHDR and CDR2 SFDVKD. The germline V and J ends were trimmed by 5 bases and 7 bases, with 16 bases remaining between them.

The chain combines TRBV30 with TRBJ1-4; 8 nucleotides line up with TRBD1. CDR3 size: 14 residues. V dropped 5 bases and J dropped 7; count of bases not matched to a gene: 9. The germline CDR1 and CDR2 sequences are GTSNPN and SVGIG (reference sequence). The CDR3 DNA follows: TGTGCCTGGGTGGGGCAGGGGGCTGGTGAAAAACTGTTTTTT. Translating gives CAWVGQGAGEKLFF. Together with reference TRBV30 and TRBJ1-4, the CDR3 gives the full variable domain: SQTIHQWPATLVQPVGSPLSLECTVEGTSNPNLYWYRQAAGRGLQLLFYSVGIGQISSEVPQNLSASRPQDRQFILSSKKLLLSDSGFYLCAWVGQGAGEKLFFGSGTQLSVL.

The V gene is TRBV19, the J gene TRBJ2-3; no reliable D call. The germline V and J ends were trimmed by 8 bases and 2 bases, with 11 bases remaining between them. CDR3 length equals 13 residues. CDR1 is LNHDA and CDR2 is SQIVND in the germline V gene (reference sequence). The CDR3 DNA sequence: TGTGCCAGTGGCCTGGGATTCACAGATACGCAGTATTTT. It yields the protein CASGLGFTDTQYF.

The V and J genes are TRBV30 and TRBJ2-7, with D tentatively TRBD2 (8 bases). The CDR3 is 17 amino acids. The V gene lost 1 base and the J gene lost 4 bases, with 23 bases spanning the gap. The V gene's germline CDR1 is GTSNPN and CDR2 SVGIG (reference sequence). For the CDR3, the DNA is TGTGCCTGGAGTGGGGGGACTAGGGGGCGGGCAAGGTACGAGCAGTACTTC. Encoded protein: CAWSGGTRGRARYEQYF.

The genes are TRBV18 and TRBJ1-3; no firm D call. Per germline, CDR1 KGHSH and CDR2 LQKENI. The V end was cut by 3 bases, the J end by 2 bases, with 11 bases between. The CDR3 contains 15 residues. This CDR3 is CASSPASDAGNTIYF. In nucleotides, the CDR3 is TGTGCCAGCTCACCGGCATCGGACGCTGGAAACACCATATATTTT.

The chain combines TRBV5-1 with TRBJ2-7; TRBD1 or TRBD2 may be the D gene (7 bases each). The CDR3 loop spans 14 amino acids. In germline, CDR1 is SGHRS, CDR2 YFSETQ. Trimming pared 0 bases from V and 6 bases from J, leaving 13 bases between. The CDR3 reads CASSLVTGEGEQYF. The CDR3 DNA sequence: TGCGCCAGCAGCTTGGTCACAGGGGAGGGCGAGCAGTACTTC.

V usage is TRBV27 and J usage is TRBJ2-7, with D perhaps given as TRBD1 or TRBD2 (6 bases each). CDR1 is MNHEY and CDR2 is SMNVEV in the germline V gene (reference sequence). Trimming took off 1 base at V and 4 bases at J, with 17 bases between the two ends. The CDR3 is made up of 16 amino acids. DNA of the CDR3: TGTGCCAGCAGTTTATTCGGCAGGGGAGGCTCTTACGAGCAGTACTTC. It encodes CASSLFGRGGSYEQYF.

The chain joins TRBV20-1 to TRBJ2-2; D not certain. This CDR3 has 11 residues. The germline CDR1 and CDR2 sequences are DFQATT and SNEGSKA (reference sequence). Trimming left V 3 bases short and J 7 bases short, with 6 bases between. The CDR3 protein is CSARSVGELFF. The CDR3 nucleotides read TGCAGTGCTAGGTCCGTCGGGGAGCTGTTTTTT.

The chain couples TRBV25-1 to TRBJ2-5, with TRBD1 matching over 8 bases. The trim removed 5 bases at V and 0 bases at J, leaving 2 bases unmatched. The CDR3 length is 14 residues. Germline CDR1 MGHDK, CDR2 SYGVNS. For the CDR3, the DNA is TGTGCCAGCAGTTGGACAGGGAACCAAGAGACCCAGTACTTC. Translating gives CASSWTGNQETQYF.

The chain carries TRBV14 and TRBJ1-1; tentatively, D is TRBD1 (6 bases). V gave up 3 bases and J gave up 4 bases, with 12 bases separating them. The V gene's germline CDR1 is SGHDN and CDR2 FVKESK. The CDR3 is 14 amino acids. The CDR3 is CASSQQGRGTEAFF. CDR3 bases: TGTGCCAGCAGCCAGCAGGGGAGAGGCACTGAAGCTTTCTTT. Based on the CDR3 plus reference TRBV14 and TRBJ1-1, the full variable domain is EAGVTQFPSHSVIEKGQTVTLRCDPISGHDNLYWYRRVMGKEIKFLLHFVKESKQDESGMPNNRFLAERTGGTYSTLKVQPAELEDSGVYFCASSQQGRGTEAFFGQGTRLTVV.

This rearrangement joins TRBV5-1 to TRBJ1-4; 9 nucleotides match TRBD1. The CDR3 is made up of 14 amino acids. V lost 9 bases, J lost 3 bases, and 6 bases stayed unmatched. Germline-derived CDR1 and CDR2 are SGHRS and YFSETQ. In nucleotides, the CDR3 is TGCGCCACCAAACAGGGGGCAGCTAATGAAAAACTGTTTTTT. It is translated as CATKQGAANEKLFF.

The V and J genes are TRBV13 and TRBJ2-7; 8 bases match TRBD2. Germline V lookup: CDR1 PRHDT, CDR2 FYEKMQ (reference sequence). This CDR3 is 14 amino acids long. Losses at the gene ends were 5 bases for V and 5 bases for J; bases not matched to a gene: 8. CDR3 sequence: CASSLRAGGDEQYF. CDR3 coding DNA: TGTGCCAGCAGCCTCCGGGCGGGAGGAGACGAGCAGTACTTC.

V and J are TRBV10-3 and TRBJ2-5; 10 bases are a match to TRBD2. CDR1 ENHRY and CDR2 SYGVKD come from the germline V gene. The CDR3 totals 13 residues. Trimming at V came to 8 bases and at J to 4 bases, leaving 4 bases not matched to a gene. CDR3 nucleotide sequence: TGTGCCATCCAGGCTAGCGGGAGAGAGACCCAGTACTTC. Translation gives CAIQASGRETQYF.

The chain links TRBV30 to TRBJ2-2, with D tentatively TRBD1 (6 bases). CDR3 length: 14 amino acids. V lost 3 bases to trimming and J lost 5 bases, with 13 bases between them. Germline CDR1 reads GTSNPN; CDR2 reads SVGIG (reference sequence). CDR3: CAWSPGVLTGELFF. CDR3 DNA: TGTGCCTGGAGCCCAGGGGTGCTAACCGGGGAGCTGTTTTTT. Full variable domain (outside the CDR3, taken from reference TRBV30 and TRBJ2-2): SQTIHQWPATLVQPVGSPLSLECTVEGTSNPNLYWYRQAAGRGLQLLFYSVGIGQISSEVPQNLSASRPQDRQFILSSKKLLLSDSGFYLCAWSPGVLTGELFFGEGSRLTVL.

The chain joins TRBV5-5 to TRBJ1-1; no definite D call. V was pared by 4 bases and J by 0 bases, with 4 bases between. The CDR3 extends over 12 amino acids. Germline loops: CDR1 SGHKS, CDR2 YYEKEE (reference sequence). The CDR3 loop is CASSPLNTEAFF. The CDR3 region has the DNA TGTGCCAGCAGCCCTCTGAACACTGAAGCTTTCTTT. Full variable domain (missing parts from reference TRBV5-5 and TRBJ1-1): DAGVTQSPTHLIKTRGQQVTLRCSPISGHKSVSWYQQVLGQGPQFIFQYYEKEERGRGNFPDRFSARQFPNYSSELNVNALLLGDSALYLCASSPLNTEAFFGQGTRLTVV.

This chain joins TRBV11-1 and TRBJ2-7; TRBD1 aligns across 7 bases. Germline assignment: CDR1 SGHAT and CDR2 FQDESV (reference sequence). With V trimmed by 0 bases and J by 2 bases, 1 base remained unmatched. The CDR3 contains 14 residues. The CDR3 DNA is TGTGCCAGCAGCTTAGCCGGGACAGCCTACGAGCAGTACTTC. This codes for CASSLAGTAYEQYF. The entire variable domain, with the rest obtained from reference TRBV11-1 and TRBJ2-7, is as follows: EAEVAQSPRYKITEKSQAVAFWCDPISGHATLYWYRQILGQGPELLVQFQDESVVDDSQLPKDRFSAERLKGVDSTLKIQPAELGDSAMYLCASSLAGTAYEQYFGPGTRLTVT.

The chain is built from TRBV6-5 and TRBJ2-7, with TRBD1 identical over 7 bases. V lost 7 bases to trimming and J lost 3 bases; unmatched junction nucleotides: 6. The CDR3 extends over 13 amino acids. Germline V gene sequence: CDR1 MNHEY, CDR2 SVGAGI. This CDR3 is CASTIRGYYEQYF. In DNA form, the CDR3 reads TGTGCCAGCACGATCAGGGGGTACTACGAGCAGTACTTC.

The V call is TRBV27, the J call TRBJ2-5, with D possibly being TRBD1 or TRBD2 (6 bases each). With 6 bases removed from V and 0 bases from J, the gap between germline ends came to 17 bases. Germline V lookup: CDR1 MNHEY, CDR2 SMNVEV (reference sequence). This CDR3 is built from 16 residues. The CDR3 sequence: CASRPERGAYQETQYF. The CDR3 region has the DNA TGTGCCAGCAGACCCGAGAGGGGGGCGTACCAAGAGACCCAGTACTTC.

The genes are TRBV19 and TRBJ1-5, with D hard to call. This CDR3 has 13 residues. The germline CDR1 and CDR2 sequences are LNHDA and SQIVND (reference sequence). Trimming took 3 bases from V and 6 from J, leaving 9 bases between them. CDR3 sequence reads: CASSIPGFQPQHF. The CDR3 nucleotides are TGTGCCAGTAGTATCCCCGGGTTTCAGCCCCAGCATTTT.

The chain joins TRBV5-4 to TRBJ1-2; D is possibly TRBD1 (6 bases). V was shortened by 4 bases and J by 0 bases, with 10 bases between the two germline ends. This CDR3 comprises 14 residues. Germline loops: CDR1 SGHNT, CDR2 YYREEE (reference sequence). As DNA, the CDR3 is TGTGCCAGCAGCCAGGGGACGGCTAACTATGGCTACACCTTC. Its translation: CASSQGTANYGYTF.

The V and J genes are TRBV6-5 and TRBJ1-2; D may be TRBD1 (6 bases). Germline V gene data show CDR1 as MNHEY and CDR2 as SVGAGI. Trimming took 2 bases from V and 0 from J, leaving 13 bases between them. The CDR3 is 16 residues long. The CDR3 loop is CASSYLSTGANYGYTF. The CDR3 DNA is TGTGCCAGCAGTTACCTATCGACAGGAGCTAACTATGGCTACACCTTC.

The gene calls are TRBV5-1 and TRBJ2-5; possible D gene TRBD1, 6 bases. Germline V gene lookup returns CDR1 SGHRS and CDR2 YFSETQ. The CDR3 loop spans 14 amino acids. Between the trimmed V and J ends, which lost 4 bases and 0 bases, there was a span of 10 bases. CDR3 sequence: CASSPGQYQETQYF. CDR3 in DNA: TGCGCCAGCAGCCCAGGACAGTACCAAGAGACCCAGTACTTC.

This clone was observed once. The rearrangement joins TRBV5-4 to TRBJ2-1; no reliable D call. The germline V gene has CDR1 SGHNT and CDR2 YYREEE (reference sequence). There are 14 residues in the CDR3. Trimming took 2 bases from V and 1 from J, leaving 7 bases between them. The CDR3 sequence is CASSFRRSYNEQFF. The CDR3 DNA follows: TGTGCCAGCAGCTTTCGGAGATCCTACAATGAGCAGTTCTTC.

The chain uses TRBV4-2 and TRBJ1-2, with TRBD1 as a possible D gene (6 bases). The germline gives CDR1 LGHNA, CDR2 YNFKEQ. Between the trimmed V and J ends, which lost 1 base and 4 bases, there was a span of 13 bases. This CDR3 is 15 amino acids long. The CDR3 DNA reads TGTGCCAGCAGCCAAGCAGGGGCGCTTACCTATGGCTACACCTTC. It is translated as CASSQAGALTYGYTF.

V and J are TRBV5-5 and TRBJ1-2; TRBD1 agrees at 8 bases. This CDR3 contains 13 residues. The germline V gene has CDR1 SGHKS and CDR2 YYEKEE (reference sequence). Trimming took 8 bases from V and 5 from J; bases not matched to a gene: 8. The CDR3 nucleotides read TGTGCCAGTCAGGACAGGGTGTTGTATGGCTACACCTTC. Translation: CASQDRVLYGYTF.

This clone appeared once. This specimen includes other DNA sequences encoding the same CDR3. The chain links TRBV2 to TRBJ1-1, with D uncertain. V was clipped by 2 bases and J by 0 bases, with 7 bases between them. Germline values: CDR1 SNHLY, CDR2 FYNNEI. The CDR3 covers 14 residues. In DNA form, the CDR3 reads TGTGCCAGCAGTGAAAGTCGGCTGAACACTGAAGCTTTCTTT. As protein: CASSESRLNTEAFF.

This chain links TRBV5-1 with TRBJ2-7, with TRBD2 matching over 7 bases. J gave up 0 bases and V 3 bases, and 12 bases lay outside the gene matches. Germline V gives CDR1 SGHRS, CDR2 YFSETQ. CDR3 length: 17 residues. Here the CDR3 reads CASSWASGHTTSYEQYF. The CDR3, as DNA: TGCGCCAGCAGCTGGGCTAGCGGACATACCACCTCCTACGAGCAGTACTTC.